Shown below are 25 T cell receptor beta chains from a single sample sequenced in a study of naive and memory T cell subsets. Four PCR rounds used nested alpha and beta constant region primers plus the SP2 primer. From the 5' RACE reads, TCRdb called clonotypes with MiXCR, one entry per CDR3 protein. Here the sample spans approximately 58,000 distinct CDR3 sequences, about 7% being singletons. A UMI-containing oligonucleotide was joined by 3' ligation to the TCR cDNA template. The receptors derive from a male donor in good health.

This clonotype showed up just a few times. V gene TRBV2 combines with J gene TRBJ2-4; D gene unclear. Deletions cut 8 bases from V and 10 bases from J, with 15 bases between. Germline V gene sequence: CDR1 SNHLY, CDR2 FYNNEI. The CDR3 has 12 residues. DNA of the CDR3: TGTGCCAGCGGCGCGCCGCTTGGGATTCAGTACTTC. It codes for CASGAPLGIQYF.

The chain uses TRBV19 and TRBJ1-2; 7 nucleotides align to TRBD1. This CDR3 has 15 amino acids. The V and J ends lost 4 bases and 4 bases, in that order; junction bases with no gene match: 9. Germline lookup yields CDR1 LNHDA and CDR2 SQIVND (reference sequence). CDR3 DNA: TGTGCCAGTAGTACCGAGACAGGGTATCGCTATGGCTACACCTTC. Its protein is CASSTETGYRYGYTF. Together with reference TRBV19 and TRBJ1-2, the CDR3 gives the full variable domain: DGGITQSPKYLFRKEGQNVTLSCEQNLNHDAMYWYRQDPGQGLRLIYYSQIVNDFQKGDIAEGYSVSREKKESFPLTVTSAQKNPTAFYLCASSTETGYRYGYTFGSGTRLTVV.

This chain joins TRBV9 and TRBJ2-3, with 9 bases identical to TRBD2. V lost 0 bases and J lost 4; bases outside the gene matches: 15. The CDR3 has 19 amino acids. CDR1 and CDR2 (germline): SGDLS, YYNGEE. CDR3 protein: CASSVDQPGLAGLADTQYF. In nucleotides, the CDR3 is TGTGCCAGCAGCGTAGATCAGCCTGGGCTAGCGGGATTGGCAGATACGCAGTATTTT.

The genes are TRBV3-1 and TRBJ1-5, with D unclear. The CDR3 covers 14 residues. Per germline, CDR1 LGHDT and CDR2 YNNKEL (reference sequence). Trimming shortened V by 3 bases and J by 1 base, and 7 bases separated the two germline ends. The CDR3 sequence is CASSQGRSNQPQHF. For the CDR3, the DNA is TGTGCCAGCAGCCAGGGAAGAAGCAATCAGCCCCAGCATTTT.

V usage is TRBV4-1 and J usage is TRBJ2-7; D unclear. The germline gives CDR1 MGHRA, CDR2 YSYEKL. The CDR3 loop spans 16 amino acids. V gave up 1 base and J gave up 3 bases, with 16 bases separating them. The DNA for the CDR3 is TGCGCCAGCAGCCAAGGGGAACTGGCCCCCGGCTACGAGCAGTACTTC. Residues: CASSQGELAPGYEQYF.

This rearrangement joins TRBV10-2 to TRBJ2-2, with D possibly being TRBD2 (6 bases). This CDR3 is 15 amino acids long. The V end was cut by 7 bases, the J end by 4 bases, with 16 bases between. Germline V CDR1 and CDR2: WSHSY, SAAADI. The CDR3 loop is CASKRDPGSTGELFF. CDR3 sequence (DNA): TGCGCCAGCAAAAGGGACCCCGGGAGCACCGGGGAGCTGTTTTTT.

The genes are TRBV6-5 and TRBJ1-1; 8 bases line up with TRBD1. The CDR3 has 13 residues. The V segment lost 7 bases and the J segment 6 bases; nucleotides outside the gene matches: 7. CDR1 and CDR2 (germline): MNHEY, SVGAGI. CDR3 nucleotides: TGTGCCAGCAATTTAAACAGGGGGGCTGAAGCTTTCTTT. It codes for CASNLNRGAEAFF.

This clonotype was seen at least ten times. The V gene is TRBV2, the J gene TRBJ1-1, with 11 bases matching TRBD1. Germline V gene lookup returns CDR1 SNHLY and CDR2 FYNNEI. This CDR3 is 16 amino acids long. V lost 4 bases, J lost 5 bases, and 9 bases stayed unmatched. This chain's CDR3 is CASSVGTGGLRTEAFF. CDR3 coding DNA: TGTGCCAGCAGTGTCGGGACAGGGGGGCTGAGGACTGAAGCTTTCTTT.

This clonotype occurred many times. The CDR3 DNA reads as TGCAGCGTTACTGGGGCCCTGGAAGAGCAGTACTTC. This codes for CSVTGALEEQYF. The genes are TRBV29-1 and TRBJ2-7; weak D call: TRBD1 (5 bases). Trimming took 5 bases from V and 7 from J, leaving 15 bases between them. CDR3 length equals 12 residues. From germline, CDR1 is SQVTM and CDR2 ANQGSEA.

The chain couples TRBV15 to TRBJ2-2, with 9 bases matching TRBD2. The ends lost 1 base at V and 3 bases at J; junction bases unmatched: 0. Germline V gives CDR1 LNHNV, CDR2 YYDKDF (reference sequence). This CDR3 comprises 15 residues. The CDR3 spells CATSRGTSDTGELFF. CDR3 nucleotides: TGTGCCACCAGCAGAGGGACTAGCGACACCGGGGAGCTGTTTTTT.

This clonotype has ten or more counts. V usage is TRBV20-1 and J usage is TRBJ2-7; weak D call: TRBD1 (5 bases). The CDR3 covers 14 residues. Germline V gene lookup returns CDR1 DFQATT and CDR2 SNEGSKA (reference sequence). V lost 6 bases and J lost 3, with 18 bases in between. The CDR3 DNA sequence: TGCAGTGCAACGGACACCACATCAGTCTACGAGCAGTACTTC. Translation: CSATDTTSVYEQYF.

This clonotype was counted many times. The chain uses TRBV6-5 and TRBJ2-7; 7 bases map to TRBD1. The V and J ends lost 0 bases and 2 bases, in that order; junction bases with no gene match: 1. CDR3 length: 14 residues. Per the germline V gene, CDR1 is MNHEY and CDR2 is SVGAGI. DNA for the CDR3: TGTGCCAGCAGTTACTCGACAGGGCCCTACGAGCAGTACTTC. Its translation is CASSYSTGPYEQYF.

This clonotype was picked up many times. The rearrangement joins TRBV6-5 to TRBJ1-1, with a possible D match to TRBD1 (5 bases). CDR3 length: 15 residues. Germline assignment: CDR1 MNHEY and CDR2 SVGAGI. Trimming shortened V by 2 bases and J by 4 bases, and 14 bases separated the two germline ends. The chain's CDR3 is CASSYGSGRSTEAFF. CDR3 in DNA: TGTGCCAGCAGTTACGGTTCAGGGAGAAGCACTGAAGCTTTCTTT.

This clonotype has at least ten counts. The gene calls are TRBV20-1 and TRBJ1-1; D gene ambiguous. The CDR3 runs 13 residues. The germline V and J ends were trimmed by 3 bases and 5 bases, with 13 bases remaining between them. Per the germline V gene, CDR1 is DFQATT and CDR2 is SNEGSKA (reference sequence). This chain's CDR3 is CSASMGLVTEAFF. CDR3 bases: TGCAGTGCTAGTATGGGGTTGGTAACTGAAGCTTTCTTT.

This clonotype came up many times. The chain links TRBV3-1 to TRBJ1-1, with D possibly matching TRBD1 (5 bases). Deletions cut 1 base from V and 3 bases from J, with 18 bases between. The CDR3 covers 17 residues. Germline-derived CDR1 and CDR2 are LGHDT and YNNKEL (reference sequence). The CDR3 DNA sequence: TGTGCCAGCAGCCAAGGACTAGGGGCGGGACGGGACACTGAAGCTTTCTTT. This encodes CASSQGLGAGRDTEAFF.

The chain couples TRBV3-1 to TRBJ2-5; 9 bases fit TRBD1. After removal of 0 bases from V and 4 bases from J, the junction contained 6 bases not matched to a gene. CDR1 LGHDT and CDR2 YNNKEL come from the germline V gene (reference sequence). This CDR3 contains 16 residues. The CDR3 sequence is CASSQDWDRERETQYF. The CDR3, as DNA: TGTGCCAGCAGCCAAGATTGGGACAGGGAAAGAGAGACCCAGTACTTC.

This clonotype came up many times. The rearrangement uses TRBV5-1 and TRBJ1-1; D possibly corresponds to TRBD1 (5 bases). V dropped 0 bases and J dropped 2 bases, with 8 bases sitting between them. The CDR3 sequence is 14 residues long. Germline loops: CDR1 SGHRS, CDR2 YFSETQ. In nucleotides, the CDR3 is TGCGCCAGCAGCTTGGGGGACGGAAACACTGAAGCTTTCTTT. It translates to CASSLGDGNTEAFF.

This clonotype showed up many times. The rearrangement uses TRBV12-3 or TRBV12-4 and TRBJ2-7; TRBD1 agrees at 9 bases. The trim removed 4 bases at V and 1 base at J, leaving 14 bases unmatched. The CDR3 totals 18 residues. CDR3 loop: CASSSAPGTGSGSYEQYF. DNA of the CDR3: TGTGCCAGCAGTTCCGCCCCCGGGACAGGGTCGGGATCCTACGAGCAGTACTTC.

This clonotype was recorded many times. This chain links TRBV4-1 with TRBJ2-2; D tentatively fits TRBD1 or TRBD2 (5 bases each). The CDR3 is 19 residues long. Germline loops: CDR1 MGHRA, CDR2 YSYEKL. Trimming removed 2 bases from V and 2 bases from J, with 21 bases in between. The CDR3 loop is CASSQLTGTPGSNTGELFF. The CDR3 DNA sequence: TGCGCCAGCAGCCAACTTACCGGGACCCCTGGAAGTAACACCGGGGAGCTGTTTTTT.

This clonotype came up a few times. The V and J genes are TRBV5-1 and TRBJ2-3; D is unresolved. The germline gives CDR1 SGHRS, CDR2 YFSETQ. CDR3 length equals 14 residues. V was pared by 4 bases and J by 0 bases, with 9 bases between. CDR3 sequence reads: CASSLSSSTDTQYF. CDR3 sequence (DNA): TGCGCCAGCAGCCTGTCATCTAGCACAGATACGCAGTATTTT.

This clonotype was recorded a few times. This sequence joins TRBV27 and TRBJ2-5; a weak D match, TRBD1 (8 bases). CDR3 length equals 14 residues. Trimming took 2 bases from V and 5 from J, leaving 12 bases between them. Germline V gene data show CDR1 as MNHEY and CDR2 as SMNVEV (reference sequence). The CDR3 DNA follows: TGTGCCAGCAGTTTAACACAGGGGGGGGAGACCCAGTACTTC. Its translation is CASSLTQGGETQYF.

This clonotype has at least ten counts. This chain's CDR3 is CAISDPRSPTGELFF. For the CDR3, the DNA is TGTGCCATCAGTGATCCTAGGTCCCCAACCGGGGAGCTGTTTTTT. The chain carries TRBV10-3 and TRBJ2-2; no clear D. The CDR3 is 15 amino acids. The germline V gene has CDR1 ENHRY and CDR2 SYGVKD. V lost 3 bases and J 5 bases, leaving 13 bases between the germline ends.

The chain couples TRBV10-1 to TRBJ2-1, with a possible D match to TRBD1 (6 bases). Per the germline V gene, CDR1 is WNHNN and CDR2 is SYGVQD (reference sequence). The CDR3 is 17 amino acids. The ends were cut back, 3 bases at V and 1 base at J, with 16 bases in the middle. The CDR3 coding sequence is TGCGCCAGCAGTGAAATACAGGGTTTCGGTTCCTACAATGAGCAGTTCTTC. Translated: CASSEIQGFGSYNEQFF.

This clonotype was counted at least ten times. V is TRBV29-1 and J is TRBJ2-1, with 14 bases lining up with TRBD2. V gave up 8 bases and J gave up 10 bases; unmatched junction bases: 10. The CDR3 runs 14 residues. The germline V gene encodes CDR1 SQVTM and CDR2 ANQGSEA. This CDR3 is CSSPTSGGAGEQFF. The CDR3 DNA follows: TGCAGCTCACCGACTAGCGGGGGGGCTGGGGAGCAGTTCTTC.

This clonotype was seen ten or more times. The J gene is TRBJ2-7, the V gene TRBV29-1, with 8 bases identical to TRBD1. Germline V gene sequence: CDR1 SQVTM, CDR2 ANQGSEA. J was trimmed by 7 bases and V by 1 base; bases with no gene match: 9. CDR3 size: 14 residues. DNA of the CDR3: TGCAGCGTTGAAGCCCCGGACAGGGTGGGGGAGCAGTACTTC. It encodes CSVEAPDRVGEQYF.